This entry lists 11 T cell receptor beta chains sequenced from one sample in a study of patients and donors after allogeneic stem cell transplantation. TCRdb reanalysed the RT-PCR reads using MiXCR and keeps one entry per CDR3 protein. Here the sample spans more than 850,000 distinct CDR3 sequences, 18% being singletons. Sequenced: blood, either unsorted or a sorted T cell fraction (not recorded which). The source of these receptors is a human donor who was either an allogeneic HSCT recipient or a stem cell or donor lymphocyte infusion donor (not recorded which). It is not recorded whose cells these are; they may come from a transplant donor.

This clonotype appeared a few times. This rearrangement joins TRBV12-3 or TRBV12-4 to TRBJ1-5; D gene uncertain. The CDR3 has 11 residues. V was cut by 3 bases and J by 7 bases, with 4 bases left in between. The CDR3 DNA follows: TGTGCCAGCAGTTTTGCCCAGCCCCAGCATTTT. Encoded protein: CASSFAQPQHF.

This clonotype was counted a few times. The rearrangement joins TRBV12-3 or TRBV12-4 to TRBJ1-2, with a weak D call TRBD1 (6 bases). V was pared by 1 base and J by 8 bases, with 20 bases between. This CDR3 is 16 amino acids long. The CDR3 region is CASSLGGGPPLWGYTF. CDR3 nucleotide sequence: TGTGCCAGCAGTTTAGGAGGGGGACCACCACTATGGGGCTACACCTTC.

The chain employs TRBV12-3 or TRBV12-4 and TRBJ2-3, with TRBD2 matching over 9 bases. Losses at the gene ends were 1 base for V and 2 bases for J; bases not matched to a gene: 10. The CDR3 has 18 residues. CDR3 loop: CASSLVPLTSGLTDTQYF. The CDR3 bases are TGTGCCAGCAGTTTAGTCCCCTTGACTAGCGGACTCACAGATACGCAGTATTTT.

This clonotype was observed a handful of times. Here the CDR3 DNA reads TGCGCCAGCAGCTTGGCTGACAGGGTTCAAGAGACCCAGTACTTC. Translation: CASSLADRVQETQYF. The rearrangement links TRBV5-1 to TRBJ2-5; 7 nucleotides agree with TRBD1. V lost 0 bases and J lost 2; bases outside the gene matches: 4. Germline values: CDR1 SGHRS, CDR2 YFSETQ. The CDR3 runs 15 residues.

This clonotype has only a few counts. The chain is built from TRBV6-2 or TRBV6-3 and TRBJ1-2; D remains unclear. The CDR3 spans 11 residues. Germline CDR1 and CDR2: MNHEY and SVGEGT. V lost 8 bases, J lost 2 bases, and 6 bases lay in between. In DNA form, the CDR3 reads TGTGCCAGCGGGCACAACTATGGCTACACCTTC. This encodes CASGHNYGYTF.

This chain connects TRBV6-5 to TRBJ2-1, with 7 positions matching TRBD2. The CDR3 contains 16 residues. Germline trimming cut 4 bases from V and 10 bases from J; bases unmatched to any gene: 16. The V gene's germline CDR1 is MNHEY and CDR2 SVGAGI. CDR3 DNA: TGTGCCAGCAGTTGGACCTTAGCGGGTATTACCCGAGAGCAGTTCTTC. Its protein product is CASSWTLAGITREQFF.

The chain links TRBV20-1 to TRBJ1-5; D not certain. Germline V gene lookup returns CDR1 DFQATT and CDR2 SNEGSKA (reference sequence). V was pared by 1 base and J by 4 bases, with 8 bases between. This CDR3 is built from 13 residues. The CDR3 nucleotides are TGCAGTGCTAGAGGGGTACAGAATCAGCCCCAGCATTTT. Translation gives CSARGVQNQPQHF.

The genes are TRBV30 and TRBJ1-2, with no clear D. Germline CDR1 reads GTSNPN; CDR2 reads SVGIG (reference sequence). V was pared by 4 bases and J by 8 bases, with 20 bases between. The CDR3 sequence is 14 residues long. CDR3 in amino acids: CAWKTSPNWGGYTF. Written as DNA, the CDR3 is TGTGCCTGGAAGACCTCCCCCAATTGGGGAGGCTACACCTTC.

The rearrangement joins TRBV12-3 or TRBV12-4 to TRBJ1-2; 7 positions match TRBD1. The CDR3 is made up of 14 amino acids. The junction had 10 bases not matched to a gene; V was cut back by 6 bases and J by 6 bases. The CDR3 protein is CASRSRQGEDGYTF. DNA for the CDR3: TGTGCCAGCAGGTCCCGACAGGGAGAAGATGGCTACACCTTC.

This clonotype was detected a few times. V is TRBV4-2 and J is TRBJ2-3; 10 positions match TRBD2. CDR3 size: 17 residues. Trimming at V came to 7 bases and at J to 1 base, leaving 11 bases not matched to a gene. CDR1 LGHNA and CDR2 YNFKEQ come from the germline V gene. In DNA form, the CDR3 reads TGTGCCAGCAACGCAAACGACGGACTAGCGGGCACAGATACGCAGTATTTT. It yields the protein CASNANDGLAGTDTQYF.

This clonotype was seen repeatedly, ten times or more. The rearrangement joins TRBV29-1 to TRBJ1-2, with a possible D match to TRBD1 (5 bases). Germline V gives CDR1 SQVTM, CDR2 ANQGSEA. CDR3 length equals 13 residues. V was cut by 6 bases and J by 2 bases, with 13 bases left in between. The DNA for the CDR3 is TGCAGCGTCTGGAGCGGGACGAACTATGGCTACACCTTC. This gives the protein CSVWSGTNYGYTF.